The clone carrying this T cell receptor beta chain was picked up one time. Its target is unknown. TCRdb's table, derived via immunoSEQ multiplex PCR, lists solely in-frame clones and lacks some. The sample lists approximately 120,000 clones, 85% to 90% occurring once. All patients were mismatch repair deficient, assessed by either PCR or immunohistochemistry. This sample is part of a study of PD-1 blockade in mismatch repair-deficient tumors. Study summary: Patients had about a dozen mismatch repair-deficient cancer types, all previously treated and progressing.

Per the germline V gene, CDR1 is GTSNPN and CDR2 is SVGIG (reference sequence). J gave up 7 bases and V 1 base, and 4 bases lay outside the gene matches. The CDR3 runs 13 residues. Study-wide points: Tumor-resident clones, often absent from pretreatment blood, expanded after pembrolizumab and then contracted.

The origin of this receptor is an adult with mismatch repair-deficient cancer. The sequences come from peripheral blood, collected 44 weeks after starting pembrolizumab. The V and J genes are TRBV30 and TRBJ2-1; TRBD2 agrees at 7 bases. DNA for the CDR3: TGTGCCTGGAGTGGGCTAGCGGCAAATGAGCAGTTCTTC. Protein product: CAWSGLAANEQFF. Supplemented by reference TRBV30 and TRBJ2-1, the full variable domain reads SQTIHQWPATLVQPVGSPLSLECTVEGTSNPNLYWYRQAAGRGLQLLFYSVGIGQISSEVPQNLSASRPQDRQFILSSKKLLLSDSGFYLCAWSGLAANEQFFGPGTRLTVL.